Sequencing of this T cell receptor beta chain was carried out in a study of CD8+CD57+ T cells in acquired aplastic anemia. Genomic DNA, the template, was used for profiling of the TCR beta VDJ and CDR3. TCRdb analysed the reads with MiXCR anew, one entry per CDR3 protein. The sample has about 200,000 distinct CDR3 sequences, roughly 50% seen once. Trimming cost V 3 bases and J 0 bases; bases outside gene matches: 9. Germline values: CDR1 ENHRY, CDR2 SYGVKD. CDR3 length equals 19 residues. Selection for sequencing was limited to patients who had shown CD8+CD57+ cell expansion by flow cytometry. Sequencing used sorted CD4+, CD8+, or CD8+CD57+ T cells (not recorded which) from PBMCs. This sequence originates from a human donor with aplastic anemia. The V gene is TRBV10-3, the J gene TRBJ1-6; the match to TRBD1 covers 9 bases. DNA of the CDR3: TGTGCCATCAGTGAAGCCCGGACAGGGGAAGTCTCCTATAATTCACCCCTCCACTTT. This codes for CAISEARTGEVSYNSPLHF.